This paragraph reports one TCR beta chain. This sample was taken from a study of T cell changes during pregnancy in multiple sclerosis. CDR1 and CDR2 from the germline V gene are MNHEY and SVGAGI. The V gene lost 3 bases and the J gene lost 1 base, with 9 bases spanning the gap. This CDR3 region has 14 residues. Sequencing was performed with immunoSEQ multiplex PCR; in TCRdb, only in-frame clones are kept and a portion is missing. The sample consists of around 48,000 clones, more than 75% of them appearing once. The receptor's source is a female donor with multiple sclerosis, enrolled in a pregnancy study. The chain joins TRBV6-5 to TRBJ1-1; maybe TRBD1 (6 bases). The sequencing here drew on CD8+ T cells from peripheral blood mononuclear cells, taken before pregnancy. CDR3 in amino acids: CASSYRTANTEAFF. For the CDR3, the DNA is TGTGCCAGCAGTTATCGGACAGCGAACACTGAAGCTTTCTTT.